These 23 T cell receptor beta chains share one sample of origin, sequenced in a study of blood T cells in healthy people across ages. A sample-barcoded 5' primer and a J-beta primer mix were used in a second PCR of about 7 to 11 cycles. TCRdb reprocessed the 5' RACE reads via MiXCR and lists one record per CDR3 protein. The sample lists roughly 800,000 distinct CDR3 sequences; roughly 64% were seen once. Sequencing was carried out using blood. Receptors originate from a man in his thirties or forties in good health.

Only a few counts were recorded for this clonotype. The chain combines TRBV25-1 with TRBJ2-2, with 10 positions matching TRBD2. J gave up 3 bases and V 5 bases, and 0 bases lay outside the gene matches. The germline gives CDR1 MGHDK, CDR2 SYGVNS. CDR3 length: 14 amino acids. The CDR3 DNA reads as TGTGCCAGCAGTAGCGGGGGGGACACCGGGGAGCTGTTTTTT. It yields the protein CASSSGGDTGELFF.

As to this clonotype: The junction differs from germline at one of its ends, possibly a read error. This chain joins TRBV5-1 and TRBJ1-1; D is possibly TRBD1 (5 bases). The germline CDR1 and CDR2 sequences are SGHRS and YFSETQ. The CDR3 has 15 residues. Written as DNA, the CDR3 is TGCGCCAGCAGCTTGGCGGGGGGTAGGTTGACTGAAACTTTCTTT. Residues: CASSLAGGRLTETFF.

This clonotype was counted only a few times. Here the CDR3 reads CASSFGAGNEQFF. CDR3 in DNA: TGTGCCAGCAGTTTTGGCGCCGGCAATGAGCAGTTCTTC. The V call is TRBV12-3 or TRBV12-4, the J call TRBJ2-1; D is undetermined. V lost 3 bases, J lost 6 bases, and 9 bases lay in between. The CDR3 length is 13 residues.

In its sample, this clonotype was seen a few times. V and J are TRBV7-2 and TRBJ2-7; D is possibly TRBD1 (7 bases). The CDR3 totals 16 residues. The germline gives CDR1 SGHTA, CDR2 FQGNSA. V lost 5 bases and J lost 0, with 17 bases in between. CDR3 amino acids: CASSLRGVRSSYEQYF. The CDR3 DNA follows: TGTGCCAGCAGCCTCAGGGGGGTCAGGAGCTCCTACGAGCAGTACTTC.

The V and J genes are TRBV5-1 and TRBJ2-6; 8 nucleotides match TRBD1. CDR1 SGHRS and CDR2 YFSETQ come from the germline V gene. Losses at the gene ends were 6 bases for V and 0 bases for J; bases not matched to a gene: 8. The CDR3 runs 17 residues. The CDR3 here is CASKTGQGDSGANVLTF. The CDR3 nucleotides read TGCGCCAGCAAGACAGGACAGGGAGACTCTGGGGCCAACGTCCTGACTTTC.

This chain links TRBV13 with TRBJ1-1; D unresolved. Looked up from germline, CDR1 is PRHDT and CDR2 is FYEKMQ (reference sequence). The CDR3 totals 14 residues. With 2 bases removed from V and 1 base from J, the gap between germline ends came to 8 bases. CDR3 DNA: TGTGCCAGCAGCTTAATTCGGGAGAACACTGAAGCTTTCTTT. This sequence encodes CASSLIRENTEAFF.

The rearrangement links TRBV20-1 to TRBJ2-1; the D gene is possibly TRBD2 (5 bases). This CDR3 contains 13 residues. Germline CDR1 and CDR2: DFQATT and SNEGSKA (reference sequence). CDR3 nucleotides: TGCATCCCAGACGGGGAGATCGGGAATGAGCAGTTCTTC. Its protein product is CIPDGEIGNEQFF.

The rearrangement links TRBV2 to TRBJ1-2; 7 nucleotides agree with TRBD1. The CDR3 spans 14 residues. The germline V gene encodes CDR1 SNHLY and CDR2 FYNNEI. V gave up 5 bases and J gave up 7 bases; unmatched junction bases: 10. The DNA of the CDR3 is TGTGCCAGCAGTCAACTGGACAGGTCGGCTGGCTACACCTTC. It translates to CASSQLDRSAGYTF.

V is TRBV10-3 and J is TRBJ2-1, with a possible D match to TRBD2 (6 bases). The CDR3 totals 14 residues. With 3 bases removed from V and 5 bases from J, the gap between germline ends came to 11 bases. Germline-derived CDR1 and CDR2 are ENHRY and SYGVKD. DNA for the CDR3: TGTGCCATCAGTGACTTCGGGAGCGACAATGAGCAGTTCTTC. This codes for CAISDFGSDNEQFF.

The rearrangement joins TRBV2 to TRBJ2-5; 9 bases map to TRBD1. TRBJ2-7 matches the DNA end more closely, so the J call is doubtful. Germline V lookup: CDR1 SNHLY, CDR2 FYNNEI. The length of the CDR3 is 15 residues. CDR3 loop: CASSVRTGENSEQYF. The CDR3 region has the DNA TGTGCCAGCAGTGTCCGGACAGGGGAAAACAGCGAGCAGTACTTC.

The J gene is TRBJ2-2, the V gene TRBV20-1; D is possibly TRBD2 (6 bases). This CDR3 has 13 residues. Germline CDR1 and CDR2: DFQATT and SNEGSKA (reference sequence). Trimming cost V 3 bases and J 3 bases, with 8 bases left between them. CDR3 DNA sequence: TGCAGTGCTAGCTGGGGGGACACCGGGGAGCTGTTTTTT. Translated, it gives CSASWGDTGELFF.

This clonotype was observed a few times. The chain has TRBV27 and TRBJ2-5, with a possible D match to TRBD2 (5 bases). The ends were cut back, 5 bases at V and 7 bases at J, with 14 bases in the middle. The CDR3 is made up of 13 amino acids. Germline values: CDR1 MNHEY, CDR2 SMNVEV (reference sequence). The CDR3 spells CASSPLGAGTQYF. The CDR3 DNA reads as TGTGCCAGCAGTCCCCTGGGTGCGGGGACCCAGTACTTC.

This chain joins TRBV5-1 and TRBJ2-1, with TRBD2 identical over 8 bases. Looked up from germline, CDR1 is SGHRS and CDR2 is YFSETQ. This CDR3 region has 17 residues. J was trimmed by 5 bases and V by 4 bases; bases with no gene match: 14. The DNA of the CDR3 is TGCGCCAGCAGCGCGACAGGCCGGCGGGGGGCCCACAATGAGCAGTTCTTC. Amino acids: CASSATGRRGAHNEQFF. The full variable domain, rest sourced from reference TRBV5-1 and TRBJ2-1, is KAGVTQTPRYLIKTRGQQVTLSCSPISGHRSVSWYQQTPGQGLQFLFEYFSETQRNKGNFPGRFSGRQFSNSRSEMNVSTLELGDSALYLCASSATGRRGAHNEQFFGPGTRLTVL.

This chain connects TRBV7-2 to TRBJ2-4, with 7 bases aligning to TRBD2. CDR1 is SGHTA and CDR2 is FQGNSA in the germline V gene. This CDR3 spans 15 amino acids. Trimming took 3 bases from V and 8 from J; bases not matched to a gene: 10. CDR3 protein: CASSFRSGGRDIQYF. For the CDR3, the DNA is TGTGCCAGCAGCTTTAGGTCCGGGGGGAGGGACATTCAGTACTTC.

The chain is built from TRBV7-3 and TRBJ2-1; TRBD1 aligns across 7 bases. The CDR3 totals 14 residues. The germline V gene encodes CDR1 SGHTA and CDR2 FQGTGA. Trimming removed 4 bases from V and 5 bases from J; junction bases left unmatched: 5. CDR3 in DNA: TGTGCCAGCAGCTGGGACAGCAACGACAATGAGCAGTTCTTC. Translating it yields CASSWDSNDNEQFF. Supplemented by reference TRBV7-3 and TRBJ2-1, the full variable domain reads GAGVSQTPSNKVTEKGKYVELRCDPISGHTALYWYRQSLGQGPEFLIYFQGTGAADDSGLPNDRFFAVRPEGSVSTLKIQRTERGDSAVYLCASSWDSNDNEQFFGPGTRLTVL.

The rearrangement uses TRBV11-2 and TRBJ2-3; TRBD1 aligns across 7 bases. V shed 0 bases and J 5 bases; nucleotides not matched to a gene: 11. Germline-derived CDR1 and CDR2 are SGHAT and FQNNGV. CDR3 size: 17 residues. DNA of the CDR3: TGTGCCAGCAGCTTAGACGGTCGGCAGGGGGTTAGAGATACGCAGTATTTT. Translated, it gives CASSLDGRQGVRDTQYF.

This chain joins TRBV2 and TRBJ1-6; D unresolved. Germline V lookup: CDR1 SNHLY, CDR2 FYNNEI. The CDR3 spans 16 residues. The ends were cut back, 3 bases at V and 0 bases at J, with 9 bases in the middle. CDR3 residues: CASSDTSSSYNSPLHF. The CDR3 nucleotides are TGTGCCAGCAGTGATACATCGAGCTCCTATAATTCACCCCTCCACTTT.

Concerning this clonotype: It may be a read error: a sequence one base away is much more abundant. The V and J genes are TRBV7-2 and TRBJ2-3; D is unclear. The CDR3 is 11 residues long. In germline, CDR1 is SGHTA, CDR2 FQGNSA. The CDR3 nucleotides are TGTGCCAGCAGCTTATGGGATATGCAGTATTTT. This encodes CASSLWDMQYF.

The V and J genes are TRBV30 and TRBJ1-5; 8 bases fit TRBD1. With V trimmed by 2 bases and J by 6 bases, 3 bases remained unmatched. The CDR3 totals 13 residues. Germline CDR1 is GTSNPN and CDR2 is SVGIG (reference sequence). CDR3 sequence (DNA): TGTGCCTGGAGTACAGGGGGAGCTCAGCCCCAGCATTTT. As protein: CAWSTGGAQPQHF.

This CDR3 is CSASDRYSPLHF. CDR3 DNA sequence: TGCAGTGCTAGTGACCGCTATTCACCCCTCCACTTT. V and J are TRBV20-1 and TRBJ1-6, with D hard to call. The CDR3 has 12 residues. Looked up from germline, CDR1 is DFQATT and CDR2 is SNEGSKA (reference sequence). V was cut by 3 bases and J by 8 bases, with 8 bases left in between.

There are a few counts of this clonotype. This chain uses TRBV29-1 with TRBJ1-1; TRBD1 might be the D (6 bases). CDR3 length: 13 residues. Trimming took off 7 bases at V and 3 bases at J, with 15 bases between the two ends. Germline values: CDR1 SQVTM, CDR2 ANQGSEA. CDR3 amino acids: CSGFTGRDTEAFF. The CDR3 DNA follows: TGCAGCGGCTTTACAGGGAGGGACACTGAAGCTTTCTTT.

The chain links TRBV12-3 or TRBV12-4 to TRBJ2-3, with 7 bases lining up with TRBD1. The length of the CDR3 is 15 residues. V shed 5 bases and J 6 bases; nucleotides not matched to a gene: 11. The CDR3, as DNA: TGTGCCAGCAGTCCCAGGGGGATTCAAGTGGATACGCAGTATTTT. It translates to CASSPRGIQVDTQYF.

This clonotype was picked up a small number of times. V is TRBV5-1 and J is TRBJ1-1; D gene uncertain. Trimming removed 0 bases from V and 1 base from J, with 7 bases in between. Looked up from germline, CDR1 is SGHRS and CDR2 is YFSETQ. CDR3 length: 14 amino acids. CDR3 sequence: CASSLVPGNTEAFF. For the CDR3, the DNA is TGCGCCAGCAGCTTGGTTCCGGGGAACACTGAAGCTTTCTTT. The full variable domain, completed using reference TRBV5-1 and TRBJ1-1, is KAGVTQTPRYLIKTRGQQVTLSCSPISGHRSVSWYQQTPGQGLQFLFEYFSETQRNKGNFPGRFSGRQFSNSRSEMNVSTLELGDSALYLCASSLVPGNTEAFFGQGTRLTVV.